The clone carrying this T cell receptor (beta chain) was recorded many times. Its antigen remains unidentified. Building of the TCR beta libraries involved iRepertoire HTBI primers and Arm-PCR of CDR3 regions. TCRdb recomputed calls from the multiplex PCR reads with MiXCR, one row per CDR3 protein. The data contain under 300,000 distinct CDR3 sequences, 20% of them singletons. As to time point: newly diagnosed GD, antithyroid drugs for less than 3 months. PBMCs provided the RNA from which the TCR library was made. This sample was taken from a study of regulatory T cells in long-lasting Graves disease. Study context: Graves' patients diagnosed newly had used antithyroid drugs under 3 months.

Points from the study as a whole: Persistent-disease Graves' patients showed less TCR diversity than new cases.

The sample was peripheral blood mononuclear cells (PBMCs), taken at new diagnosis, from a patient treated with antithyroid drugs. The origin of this receptor is a female donor with Graves disease.

The CDR3 DNA reads TGTGCCAGCAGTGACGGTACAGGGGGCGCAGATACGCAGTATTTT. It encodes CASSDGTGGADTQYF. The J gene is TRBJ2-3, the V gene TRBV6-4; 9 positions match TRBD1. This CDR3 is built from 15 residues. Looked up from germline, CDR1 is MRHNA and CDR2 is SNTAGT. V lost 2 bases, J lost 4 bases, and 4 bases stayed unmatched.